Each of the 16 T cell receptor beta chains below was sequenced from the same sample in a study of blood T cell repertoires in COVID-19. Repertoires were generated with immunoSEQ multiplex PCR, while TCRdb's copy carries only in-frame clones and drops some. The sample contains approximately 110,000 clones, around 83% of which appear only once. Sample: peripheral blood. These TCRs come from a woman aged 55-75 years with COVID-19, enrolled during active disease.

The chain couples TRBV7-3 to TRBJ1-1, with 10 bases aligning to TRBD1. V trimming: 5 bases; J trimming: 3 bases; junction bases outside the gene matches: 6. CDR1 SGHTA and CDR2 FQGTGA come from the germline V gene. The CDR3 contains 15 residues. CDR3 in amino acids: CASSRTGTGDTEAFF. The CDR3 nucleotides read TGTGCCAGCAGCCGAACCGGGACAGGGGACACTGAAGCTTTCTTT.

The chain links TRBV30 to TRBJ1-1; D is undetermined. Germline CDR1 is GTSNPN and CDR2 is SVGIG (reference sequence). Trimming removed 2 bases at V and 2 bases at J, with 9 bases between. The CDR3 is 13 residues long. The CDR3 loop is CAWSPSGNTEAFF. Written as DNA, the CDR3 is TGTGCCTGGAGTCCCTCGGGAAACACTGAAGCTTTCTTT.

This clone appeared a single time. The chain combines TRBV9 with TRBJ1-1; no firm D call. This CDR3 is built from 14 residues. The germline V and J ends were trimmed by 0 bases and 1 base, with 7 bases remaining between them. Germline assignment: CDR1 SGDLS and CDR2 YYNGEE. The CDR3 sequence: CASSVARGNTEAFF. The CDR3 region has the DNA TGTGCCAGCAGCGTAGCTCGAGGGAACACTGAAGCTTTCTTT.

CDR3 DNA sequence: TGTGCCAGCAGTGACTCCGACAGGGGCTCCTACAATGAGCAGTTCTTC. It encodes CASSDSDRGSYNEQFF. The gene calls are TRBV6-4 and TRBJ2-1, with TRBD1 identical over 8 bases. The V and J ends lost 0 bases and 0 bases, in that order; junction bases with no gene match: 1. Germline CDR1 MRHNA, CDR2 SNTAGT. The CDR3 is 16 residues long.

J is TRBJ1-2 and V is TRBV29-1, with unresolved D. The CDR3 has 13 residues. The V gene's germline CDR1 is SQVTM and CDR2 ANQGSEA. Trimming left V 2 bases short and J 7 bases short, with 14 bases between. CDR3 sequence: CSVERGGRAGYTF. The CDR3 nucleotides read TGCAGCGTTGAACGGGGAGGGAGGGCTGGCTACACCTTC.

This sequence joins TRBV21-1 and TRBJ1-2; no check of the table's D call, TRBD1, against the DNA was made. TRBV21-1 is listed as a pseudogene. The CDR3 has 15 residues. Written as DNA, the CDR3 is TGTGCCAGCAGCCCTCCTAAGGACAGGGAAAATGGCTACACCTTC. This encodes CASSPPKDRENGYTF.

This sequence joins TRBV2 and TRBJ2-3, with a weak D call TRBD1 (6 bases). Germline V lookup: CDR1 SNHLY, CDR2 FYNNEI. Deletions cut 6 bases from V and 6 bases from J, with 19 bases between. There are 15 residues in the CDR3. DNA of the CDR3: TGTGCCAGCAGAAATAGGGGGATACTGGGGGATACGCAGTATTTT. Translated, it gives CASRNRGILGDTQYF.

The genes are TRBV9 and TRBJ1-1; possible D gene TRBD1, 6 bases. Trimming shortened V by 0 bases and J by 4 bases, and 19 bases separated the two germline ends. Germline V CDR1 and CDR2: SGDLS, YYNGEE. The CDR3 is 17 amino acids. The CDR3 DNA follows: TGTGCCAGCAGCGTAGCTGGTGGGGCAGGGGCGGCCACTGAAGCTTTCTTT. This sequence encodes CASSVAGGAGAATEAFF.

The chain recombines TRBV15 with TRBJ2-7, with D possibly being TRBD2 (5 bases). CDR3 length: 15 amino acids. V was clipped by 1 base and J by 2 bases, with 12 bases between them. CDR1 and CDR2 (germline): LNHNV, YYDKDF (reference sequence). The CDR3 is CATSRAPRVPYEQYF. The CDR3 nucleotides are TGTGCCACCAGCAGAGCCCCGCGGGTTCCCTACGAGCAGTACTTC.

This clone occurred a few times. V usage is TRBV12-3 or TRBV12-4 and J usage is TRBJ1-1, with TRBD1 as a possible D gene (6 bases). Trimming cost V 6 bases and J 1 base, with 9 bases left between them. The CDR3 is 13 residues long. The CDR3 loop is CASREGQNTEAFF. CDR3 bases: TGTGCCAGCAGAGAGGGACAGAACACTGAAGCTTTCTTT.

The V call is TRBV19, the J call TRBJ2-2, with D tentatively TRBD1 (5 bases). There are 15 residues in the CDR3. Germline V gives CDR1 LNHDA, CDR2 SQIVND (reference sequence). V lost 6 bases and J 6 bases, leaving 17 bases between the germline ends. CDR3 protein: CASRTDRPIPGELFF. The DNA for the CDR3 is TGTGCCAGTAGGACAGATCGACCCATCCCCGGGGAGCTGTTTTTT.

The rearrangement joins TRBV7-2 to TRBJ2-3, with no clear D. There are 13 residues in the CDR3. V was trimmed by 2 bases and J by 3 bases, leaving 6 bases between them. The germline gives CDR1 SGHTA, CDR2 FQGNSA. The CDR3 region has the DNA TGTGCCAGCAGCTTACCCACTACAGATACGCAGTATTTT. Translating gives CASSLPTTDTQYF. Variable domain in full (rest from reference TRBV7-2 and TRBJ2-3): GAGVSQSPSNKVTEKGKDVELRCDPISGHTALYWYRQSLGQGLEFLIYFQGNSAPDKSGLPSDRFSAERTGGSVSTLTIQRTQQEDSAVYLCASSLPTTDTQYFGPGTRLTVL.

Here the CDR3 reads CASSLEQGTNIQYF. The CDR3, as DNA: TGCGCCAGCAGCTTGGAACAGGGGACAAACATTCAGTACTTC. The chain has TRBV5-1 and TRBJ2-4; 7 bases fit TRBD1. Trimming took 0 bases from V and 6 from J; bases not matched to a gene: 3. Germline V lookup: CDR1 SGHRS, CDR2 YFSETQ. The CDR3 is 14 amino acids.

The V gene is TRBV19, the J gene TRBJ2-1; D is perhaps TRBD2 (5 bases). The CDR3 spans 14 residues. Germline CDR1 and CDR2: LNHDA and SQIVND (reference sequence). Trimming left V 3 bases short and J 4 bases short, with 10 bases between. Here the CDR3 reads CASSIPGIYNEQFF. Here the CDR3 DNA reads TGTGCCAGTAGTATTCCCGGGATATACAATGAGCAGTTCTTC.

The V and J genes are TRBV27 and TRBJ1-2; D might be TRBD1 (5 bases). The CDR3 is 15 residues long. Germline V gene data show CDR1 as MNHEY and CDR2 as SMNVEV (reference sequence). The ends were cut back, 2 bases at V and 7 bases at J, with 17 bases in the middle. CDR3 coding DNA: TGTGCCAGCAGTTTAAGCCGGTCAGCTGGGGCTGGCTACACCTTC. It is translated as CASSLSRSAGAGYTF.

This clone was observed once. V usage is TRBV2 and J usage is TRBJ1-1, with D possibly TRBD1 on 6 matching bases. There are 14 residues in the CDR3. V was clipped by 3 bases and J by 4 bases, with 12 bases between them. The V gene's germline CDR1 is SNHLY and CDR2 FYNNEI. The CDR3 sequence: CASSDGGRGTEAFF. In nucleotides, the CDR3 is TGTGCCAGCAGTGATGGGGGCAGAGGCACTGAAGCTTTCTTT.